Sequencing of this TCR beta chain was carried out in a study of cytomegalovirus exposure and HLA in healthy donors. Researchers ran the PCR with 60 Vbeta and 13 Jbeta primers. Clones were read by immunoSEQ multiplex PCR, and TCRdb kept only the in-frame ones, dropping some. The profile shows roughly 160,000 clones, 78% of them singletons. CDR1 is GTSNPN and CDR2 is SVGIG in the germline V gene (reference sequence). After removal of 2 bases from V and 1 base from J, the junction contained 10 bases not matched to a gene. The CDR3 covers 16 residues. This clone was observed a single time. Sequenced material: PBMCs. The genes are TRBV30 and TRBJ1-1; TRBD1 matches at 7 bases. This receptor was obtained from a woman in her forties or fifties in good health and CMV-seropositive. The DNA of the CDR3 is TGTGCCTGGAGTACAGGGGCGCGGGTGCGGAACACTGAAGCTTTCTTT. Encoded protein: CAWSTGARVRNTEAFF. Full variable domain (remainder filled in from reference TRBV30 and TRBJ1-1): SQTIHQWPATLVQPVGSPLSLECTVEGTSNPNLYWYRQAAGRGLQLLFYSVGIGQISSEVPQNLSASRPQDRQFILSSKKLLLSDSGFYLCAWSTGARVRNTEAFFGQGTRLTVV.